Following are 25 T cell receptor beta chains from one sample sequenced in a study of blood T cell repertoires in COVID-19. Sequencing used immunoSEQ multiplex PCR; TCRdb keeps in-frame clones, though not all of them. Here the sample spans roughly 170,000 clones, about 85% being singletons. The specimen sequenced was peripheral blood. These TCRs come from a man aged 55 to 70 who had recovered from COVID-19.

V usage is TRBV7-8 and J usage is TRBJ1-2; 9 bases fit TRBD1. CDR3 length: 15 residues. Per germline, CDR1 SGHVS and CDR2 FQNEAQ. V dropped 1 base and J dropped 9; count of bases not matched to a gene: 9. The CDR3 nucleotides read TGTGCCAGCAGCTTAGTCGTGGGACAGGGTAATAGCTACACCTTC. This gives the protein CASSLVVGQGNSYTF. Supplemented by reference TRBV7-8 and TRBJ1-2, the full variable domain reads GAGVSQSPRYKVAKRGQDVALRCDPISGHVSLFWYQQALGQGPEFLTYFQNEAQLDKSGLPSDRFFAERPEGSVSTLKIQRTQQEDSAVYLCASSLVVGQGNSYTFGSGTRLTVV.

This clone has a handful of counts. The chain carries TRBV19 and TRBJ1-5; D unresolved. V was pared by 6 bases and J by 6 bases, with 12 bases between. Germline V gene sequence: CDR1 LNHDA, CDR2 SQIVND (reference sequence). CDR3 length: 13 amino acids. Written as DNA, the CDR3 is TGTGCCAGTAGATCAGGTTACGGTCAGCCCCAGCATTTT. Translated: CASRSGYGQPQHF.

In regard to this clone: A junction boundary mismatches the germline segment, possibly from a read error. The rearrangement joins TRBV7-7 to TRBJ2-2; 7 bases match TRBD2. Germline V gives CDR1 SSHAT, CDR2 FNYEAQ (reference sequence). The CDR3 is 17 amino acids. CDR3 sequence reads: CASSLSPGLGNTGELFF. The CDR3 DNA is TGTGCTAGCAGCTTATCCCCTGGACTAGGGAACACCGGGGAGCTGTTTTTT.

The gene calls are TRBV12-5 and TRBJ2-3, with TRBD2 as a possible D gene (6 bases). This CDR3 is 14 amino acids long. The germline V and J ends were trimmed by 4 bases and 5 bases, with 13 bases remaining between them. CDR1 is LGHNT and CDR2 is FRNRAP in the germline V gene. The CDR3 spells CASGSPPGGDTQYF. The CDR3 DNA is TGTGCTAGTGGTTCCCCACCCGGGGGAGATACGCAGTATTTT.

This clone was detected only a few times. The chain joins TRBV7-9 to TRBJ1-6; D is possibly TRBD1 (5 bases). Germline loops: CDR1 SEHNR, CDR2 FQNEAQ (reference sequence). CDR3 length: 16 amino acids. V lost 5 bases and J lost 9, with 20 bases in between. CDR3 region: CASSPLGGRQSSPLHF. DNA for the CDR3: TGTGCCAGCAGCCCTCTAGGTGGCAGACAGAGTTCACCCCTCCACTTT.

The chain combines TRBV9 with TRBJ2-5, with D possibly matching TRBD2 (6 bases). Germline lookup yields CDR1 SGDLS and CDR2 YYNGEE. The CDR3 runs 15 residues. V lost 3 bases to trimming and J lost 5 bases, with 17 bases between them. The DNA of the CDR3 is TGTGCCAGCAGCGGACCACTTGGAGGGCCGGAGACCCAGTACTTC. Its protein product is CASSGPLGGPETQYF.

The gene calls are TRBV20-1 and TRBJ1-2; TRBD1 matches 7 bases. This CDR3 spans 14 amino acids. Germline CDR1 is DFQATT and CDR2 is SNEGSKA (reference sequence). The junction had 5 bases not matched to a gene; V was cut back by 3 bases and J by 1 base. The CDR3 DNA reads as TGCAGTGCTAGTGGGGACAGACGTAACTATGGCTACACCTTC. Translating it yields CSASGDRRNYGYTF.

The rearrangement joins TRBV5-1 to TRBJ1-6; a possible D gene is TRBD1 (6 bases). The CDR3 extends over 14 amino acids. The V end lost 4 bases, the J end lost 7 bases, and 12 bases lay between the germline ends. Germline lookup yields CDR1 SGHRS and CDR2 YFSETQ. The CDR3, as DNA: TGCGCCAGCAGCCGAGACGGACAGAATTCACCCCTCCACTTT. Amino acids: CASSRDGQNSPLHF.

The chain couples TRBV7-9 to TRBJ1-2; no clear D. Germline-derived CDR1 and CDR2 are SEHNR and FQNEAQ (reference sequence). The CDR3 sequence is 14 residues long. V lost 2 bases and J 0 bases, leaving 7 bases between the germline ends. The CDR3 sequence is CASSLSGANYGYTF. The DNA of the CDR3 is TGTGCCAGCAGCTTAAGCGGAGCTAACTATGGCTACACCTTC.

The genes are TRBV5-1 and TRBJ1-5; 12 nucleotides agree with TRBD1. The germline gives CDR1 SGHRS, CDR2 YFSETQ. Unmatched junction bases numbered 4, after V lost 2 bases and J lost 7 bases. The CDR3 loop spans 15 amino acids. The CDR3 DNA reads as TGCGCCAGCAGCTTAGGGGACAGGGGGCTCCAGCCCCAGCATTTT. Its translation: CASSLGDRGLQPQHF.

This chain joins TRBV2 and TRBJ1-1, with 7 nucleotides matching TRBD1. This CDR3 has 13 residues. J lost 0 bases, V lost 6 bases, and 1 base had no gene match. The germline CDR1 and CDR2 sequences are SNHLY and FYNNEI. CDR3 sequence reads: CASRGQLNTEAFF. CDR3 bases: TGTGCCAGCAGGGGACAGTTGAACACTGAAGCTTTCTTT.

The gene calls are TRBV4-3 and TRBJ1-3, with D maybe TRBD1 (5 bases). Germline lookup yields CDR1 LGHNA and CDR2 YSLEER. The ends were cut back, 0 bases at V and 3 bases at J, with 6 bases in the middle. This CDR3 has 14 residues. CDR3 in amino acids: CASSQDGGGNTIYF. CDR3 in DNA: TGCGCCAGCAGCCAAGACGGGGGTGGAAACACCATATATTTT.

The chain's CDR3 is CASSSGQPGDEQYF. For the CDR3, the DNA is TGTGCCAGCAGTTCGGGACAGCCTGGCGACGAGCAGTACTTC. V usage is TRBV27 and J usage is TRBJ2-7, with TRBD1 identical over 7 bases. The CDR3 has 14 amino acids. Germline-derived CDR1 and CDR2 are MNHEY and SMNVEV (reference sequence). J gave up 5 bases and V 4 bases, and 8 bases lay outside the gene matches.

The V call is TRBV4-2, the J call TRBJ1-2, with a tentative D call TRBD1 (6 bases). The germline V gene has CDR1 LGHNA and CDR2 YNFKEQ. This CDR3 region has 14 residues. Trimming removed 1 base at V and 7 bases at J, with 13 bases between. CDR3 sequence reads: CASSQGDRSSGYTF. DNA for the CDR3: TGTGCCAGCAGCCAAGGCGACAGGTCTTCTGGCTACACCTTC.

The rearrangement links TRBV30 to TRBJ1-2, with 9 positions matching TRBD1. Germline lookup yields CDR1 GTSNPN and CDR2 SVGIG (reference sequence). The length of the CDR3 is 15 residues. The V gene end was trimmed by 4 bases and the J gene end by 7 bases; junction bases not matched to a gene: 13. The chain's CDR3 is CAWTYRDREISGYTF. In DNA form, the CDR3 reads TGTGCCTGGACTTACCGGGACAGGGAAATTAGTGGCTACACCTTC.

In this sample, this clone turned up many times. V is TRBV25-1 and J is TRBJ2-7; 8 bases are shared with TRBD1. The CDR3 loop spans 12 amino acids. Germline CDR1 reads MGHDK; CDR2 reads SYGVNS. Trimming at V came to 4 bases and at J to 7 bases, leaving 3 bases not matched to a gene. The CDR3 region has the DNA TGTGCCAGCAGTGGGACAGGGAGTGAGCAGTACTTC. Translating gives CASSGTGSEQYF.

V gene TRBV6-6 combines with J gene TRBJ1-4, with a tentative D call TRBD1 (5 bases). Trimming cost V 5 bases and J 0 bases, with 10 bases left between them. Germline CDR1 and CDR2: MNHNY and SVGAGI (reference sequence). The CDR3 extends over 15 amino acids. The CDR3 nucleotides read TGTGCCAGCAGTCCTCGGGGGGCAACTAATGAAAAACTGTTTTTT. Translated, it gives CASSPRGATNEKLFF.

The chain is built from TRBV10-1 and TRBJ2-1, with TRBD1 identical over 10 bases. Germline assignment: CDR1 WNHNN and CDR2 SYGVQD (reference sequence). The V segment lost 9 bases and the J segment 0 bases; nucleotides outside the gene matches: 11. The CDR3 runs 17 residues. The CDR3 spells CARGTGENGSSYNEQFF. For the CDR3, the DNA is TGCGCCAGGGGGACAGGGGAAAACGGGAGCTCCTACAATGAGCAGTTCTTC.

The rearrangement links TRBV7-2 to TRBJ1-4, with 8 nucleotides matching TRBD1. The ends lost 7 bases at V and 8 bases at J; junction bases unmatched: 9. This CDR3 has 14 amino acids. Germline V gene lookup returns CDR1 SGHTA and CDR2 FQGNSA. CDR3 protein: CASNPQGGGEKLFF. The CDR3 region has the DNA TGTGCCAGCAACCCACAGGGGGGGGGCGAAAAACTGTTTTTT. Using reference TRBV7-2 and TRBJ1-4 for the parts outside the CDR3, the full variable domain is GAGVSQSPSNKVTEKGKDVELRCDPISGHTALYWYRQSLGQGLEFLIYFQGNSAPDKSGLPSDRFSAERTGGSVSTLTIQRTQQEDSAVYLCASNPQGGGEKLFFGSGTQLSVL.

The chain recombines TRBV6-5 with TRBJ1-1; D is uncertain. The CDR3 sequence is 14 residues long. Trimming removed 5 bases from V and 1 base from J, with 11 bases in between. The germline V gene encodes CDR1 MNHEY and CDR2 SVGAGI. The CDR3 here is CASSQSTTNTEAFF. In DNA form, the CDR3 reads TGTGCCAGCAGTCAAAGTACAACGAACACTGAAGCTTTCTTT.

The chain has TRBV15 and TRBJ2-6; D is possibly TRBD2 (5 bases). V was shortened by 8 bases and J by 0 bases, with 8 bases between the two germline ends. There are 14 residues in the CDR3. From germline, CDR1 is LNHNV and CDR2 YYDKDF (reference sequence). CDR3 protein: CATSEASGANVLTF. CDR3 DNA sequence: TGTGCCACCTCGGAGGCCTCTGGGGCCAACGTCCTGACTTTC.

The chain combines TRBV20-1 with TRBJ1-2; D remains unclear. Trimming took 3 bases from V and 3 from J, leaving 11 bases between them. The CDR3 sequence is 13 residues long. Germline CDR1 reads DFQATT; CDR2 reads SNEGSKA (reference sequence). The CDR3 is CSASRGLDYGYTF. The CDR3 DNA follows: TGCAGTGCTAGTCGAGGGCTGGACTATGGCTACACCTTC.

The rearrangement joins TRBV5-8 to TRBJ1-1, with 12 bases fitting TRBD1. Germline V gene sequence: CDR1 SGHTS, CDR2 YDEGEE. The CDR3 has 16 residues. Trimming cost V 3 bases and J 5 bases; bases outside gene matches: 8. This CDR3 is CASSSPGQGAGTEAFF. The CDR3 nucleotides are TGTGCCAGCAGCTCGCCGGGACAGGGGGCGGGGACTGAAGCTTTCTTT.

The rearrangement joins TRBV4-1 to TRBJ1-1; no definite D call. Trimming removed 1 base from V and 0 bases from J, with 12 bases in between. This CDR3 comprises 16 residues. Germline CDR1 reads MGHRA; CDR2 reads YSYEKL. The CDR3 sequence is CASSQGLDLMNTEAFF. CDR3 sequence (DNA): TGCGCCAGCAGCCAAGGCCTAGACTTGATGAACACTGAAGCTTTCTTT.

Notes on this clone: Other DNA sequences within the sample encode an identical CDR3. In DNA form, the CDR3 reads TGTGCCAGCAGTTACGGGGGGAGTGGAAACACCATATATTTT. Translation gives CASSYGGSGNTIYF. The rearrangement joins TRBV6-5 to TRBJ1-3; D perhaps matches TRBD1 (5 bases). Trimming stripped 2 bases from V and 3 bases from J, with 8 bases between. Germline CDR1 is MNHEY and CDR2 is SVGAGI. There are 14 residues in the CDR3.